This is a list of T cell receptor beta chains from one sample in a study of control samples from healthy donors and cancer patients. The table came from immunoSEQ multiplex PCR; TCRdb's copy has only in-frame clones and leaves some out. The table records about 150,000 clones, about 94% of them present only once. Sequences were obtained from blood. All receptors come from a middle-aged man in good health. The conserved cysteine and the conserved F or W are not part of the CDR3 here. The order of the fields is CDR3 protein, V gene, J gene, D gene. The D gene is left open where the match is weak.

CDR3aa: ASSLGAGGTQY
v_gene: TRBV5-1
j_gene: TRBJ2-5
d_gene: TRBD2

CDR3aa: ASTPSGTGSYEQY
v_gene: TRBV19
j_gene: TRBJ2-7
d_gene: TRBD1

CDR3aa: ASSYRDTGELF
v_gene: TRBV6-2/TRBV6-3
j_gene: TRBJ2-2
d_gene: NA

CDR3aa: ASSVRDSSYNEQF
v_gene: TRBV9
j_gene: TRBJ2-1
d_gene: TRBD1

CDR3aa: ASSEAQPRTGGFYGYT
v_gene: TRBV6-1
j_gene: TRBJ1-2
d_gene: TRBD1

CDR3aa: ASSLANVGGPGELF
v_gene: TRBV7-9
j_gene: TRBJ2-2
d_gene: NA

CDR3aa: ASSSRTGSTDTQY
v_gene: TRBV19
j_gene: TRBJ2-3
d_gene: TRBD1

CDR3aa: ASSLTGTGGEKLF
v_gene: TRBV5-1
j_gene: TRBJ1-4
d_gene: TRBD1

CDR3aa: ASSSISGTGVNEQF
v_gene: TRBV5-6
j_gene: TRBJ2-1
d_gene: TRBD1

CDR3aa: ASRAWLGETGELF
v_gene: TRBV19
j_gene: TRBJ2-2
d_gene: NA

CDR3aa: ASSQVGIYT
v_gene: TRBV3-1/TRBV3-2
j_gene: TRBJ1-2
d_gene: NA

CDR3aa: ATSEPRGWGYT
v_gene: TRBV24-1
j_gene: TRBJ1-2
d_gene: NA

CDR3aa: ASSQDKRPPGSSSYNEQF
v_gene: TRBV3-1/TRBV3-2
j_gene: TRBJ2-1
d_gene: NA

CDR3aa: ASSSPLRVYGYT
v_gene: TRBV7-9
j_gene: TRBJ1-2
d_gene: NA

CDR3aa: ASSDEGLGADTQY
v_gene: TRBV6-4
j_gene: TRBJ2-3
d_gene: TRBD2

CDR3aa: ASSLPSETGRRDQPQH
v_gene: TRBV19
j_gene: TRBJ1-5
d_gene: TRBD1

CDR3aa: ASSLQVNNSPLH
v_gene: TRBV28
j_gene: TRBJ1-6
d_gene: NA

CDR3aa: ASSRSGSYYEQY
v_gene: TRBV14
j_gene: TRBJ2-7
d_gene: TRBD2

CDR3aa: ASSLGGIYGYT
v_gene: TRBV7-9
j_gene: TRBJ1-2
d_gene: NA

CDR3aa: ASSEVLGNGYT
v_gene: TRBV6-1
j_gene: TRBJ1-2
d_gene: NA

CDR3aa: ASLQGRGTEAF
v_gene: TRBV28
j_gene: TRBJ1-1
d_gene: NA

CDR3aa: ASSLDRNQETQY
v_gene: TRBV4-2
j_gene: TRBJ2-5
d_gene: NA

CDR3aa: ASSKGEKGGNQPQH
v_gene: TRBV21-1
j_gene: TRBJ1-5
d_gene: NA

CDR3aa: ASSFGPTPAQPQH
v_gene: TRBV19
j_gene: TRBJ1-5
d_gene: NA

CDR3aa: ASSRTYSYEQY
v_gene: TRBV19
j_gene: TRBJ2-7
d_gene: NA

CDR3aa: ASSLLAGGNSNTGELF
v_gene: TRBV7-9
j_gene: TRBJ2-2
d_gene: NA